These T cell receptor beta chains were read from a single sample in a study of cytomegalovirus exposure and HLA in healthy donors. Libraries were prepared by immunoSEQ multiplex PCR; TCRdb keeps only in-frame clonotypes and omits some of them. Among about 83,000 clones listed, around 81% were seen once. The sequenced sample was PBMCs. Every receptor here comes from a woman in her 30s in good health and CMV-seronegative. Both conserved end residues are part of each CDR3. The D gene is left open where the match is weak. A row's size may be missing; if present it is once, few, many or a size class.

abundance	v_gene	j_gene	d_gene	CDR3nt	CDR3aa
once	TRBV5-4	TRBJ2-1	TRBD2	TGTGCCAGCAGCTTGGTCCTAGCGGGAAACAATGAGCAGTTCTTC	CASSLVLAGNNEQFF
NA	TRBV7-9	TRBJ1-2	TRBD1	TGTGCCAGCAGCAGGTTAGGTACGGGACAGGATTACTATGGCTACACCTTC	CASSRLGTGQDYYGYTF
NA	TRBV4-1	TRBJ1-6	NA	TGCGCCAGCAGCCCGGGACGGGGGAGTTCACCCCTCCACTTT	CASSPGRGSSPLHF
NA	TRBV19	TRBJ2-2	NA	TGTGCCAGTAGTAGAGAGGACTCGGAGCTGTTTTTT	CASSREDSELFF
NA	TRBV7-9	TRBJ2-7	TRBD1	TGTGCCAGCCCGCCGCTGGAGGGACAGGCGCTCTCCTACGAGCAGTACTTC	CASPPLEGQALSYEQYF
NA	TRBV5-5	TRBJ2-5	NA	TGTGCCAGCAGCCAACCGGAGGGTCGAGAGACCCAGTACTTC	CASSQPEGRETQYF
NA	TRBV7-2	TRBJ2-7	TRBD1	TGTGCCAGCAGCTTAGCCGCCGGGACAGGGGGTAGCGAGCAGTACTTC	CASSLAAGTGGSEQYF
NA	TRBV7-9	TRBJ2-7	TRBD1	TGTGCCAGCAGCGGGACAGCTTCCTACGAGCAGTACTTC	CASSGTASYEQYF
NA	TRBV30	TRBJ1-1	NA	TGTGCCTGGAGTGGACAGATAAACACTGAAGCTTTCTTT	CAWSGQINTEAFF
NA	TRBV7-8	TRBJ1-3	NA	TGTGCCAGCAGCTTAAGTCTCGGAGGTTTCTCTGGAAACACCATATATTTT	CASSLSLGGFSGNTIYF
few	TRBV29-1	TRBJ2-1	NA	TGCAGCGTTGGATCAGAACGGGTTGTTAATGAGCAGTTCTTC	CSVGSERVVNEQFF
NA	TRBV27	TRBJ2-7	TRBD2	TGTGCCAGCAGGTTAGCGGGACCCTACGAGCAGTACTTC	CASRLAGPYEQYF
once	TRBV13	TRBJ1-6	TRBD1	TGTGCCAGCAGCCCGTGGGACAGCTCTAATTCACCCCTCCACTTT	CASSPWDSSNSPLHF
NA	TRBV19	TRBJ2-2	TRBD2	TGTGCCAGTAGTATAGATCGCTGGACTAGCGGGAGGTATACAGACACCGGGGAGCTGTTTTTT	CASSIDRWTSGRYTDTGELFF
NA	TRBV14	TRBJ2-7	TRBD2	TGTGCCAGCAGCCAACACCTCGCCCTAGCGGGAGTAGGCGAGCAGTACTTC	CASSQHLALAGVGEQYF
few	TRBV1	TRBJ2-1	NA	TGCACCAGCAGCCAGCCGGTAAGACTAGCGGGAGTCAATGAGCAGTTCTTC	CTSSQPVRLAGVNEQFF
NA	TRBV27	TRBJ2-1	TRBD2	TGTGCCAGCAGTCGGGGTACTAGCGGGAGGTCGTCGGAGCAGTTCTTC	CASSRGTSGRSSEQFF
NA	TRBV9	TRBJ2-3	NA	TGTGCCAGCAGCGTAGGGGTGGGAGTAGGAGATACGCAGTATTTT	CASSVGVGVGDTQYF
few	TRBV19	TRBJ2-5	NA	TGTGCCAGTAGCCAGAAAGAGACCCAGTACTTC	CASSQKETQYF
NA	TRBV30	TRBJ1-1	NA	TGTGCCTGGAGTCCGCAGAGGTCGAACACTGAAGCTTTCTTT	CAWSPQRSNTEAFF
once	TRBV19	TRBJ2-5	TRBD2	TGTGCCAGTAGTAACGGGAGGGCCGATCCCGAGACCCAGTACTTC	CASSNGRADPETQYF
NA	TRBV28	TRBJ1-1	TRBD1	TGTGCCATCCGGACAGGGGTGAAGACTGAAGCTTTCTTT	CAIRTGVKTEAFF
NA	TRBV7-9	TRBJ2-2	TRBD1	TGTTCCAGCAGCCCGGACAGGGTTAAGCCCGGGGAGCTGTTTTTT	CSSSPDRVKPGELFF
NA	TRBV28	TRBJ1-6	TRBD1	TGTGCCAGCAGTGAGCACTCGAGGGAGACAGGGGTTTCACCCCTCCACTTT	CASSEHSRETGVSPLHF
NA	TRBV2	TRBJ1-3	TRBD1	TGTGCCAGCAGTGAGGGACAGGCTGGAAACACCATATATTTT	CASSEGQAGNTIYF
NA	TRBV6-4	TRBJ1-4	NA	TGTGCCAGCATGGGCCGGGAAGGCGAAAAACTGTTTTTT	CASMGREGEKLFF
NA	TRBV7-9	TRBJ2-1	TRBD2	TGTGCCAGCAGCTTAGTCGGTGGACTAGCGGGAGGAGTCAATGAGCAGTTCTTC	CASSLVGGLAGGVNEQFF
few	TRBV11-1	TRBJ2-1	TRBD2	TGTGCCAGCAGCCCGTACACACGACTAGCGGGAGGGCGTGAGCAGTTCTTC	CASSPYTRLAGGREQFF
NA	TRBV6-4	TRBJ2-7	TRBD1	TGTGCCAGCAGTGACCCGCCAAGGACAGGCCACTCCTACGAGCAGTACTTC	CASSDPPRTGHSYEQYF
NA	TRBV29-1	TRBJ1-4	NA	TGCAGCGTTGCCCCGGGGGAGGGTGAAAAACTGTTTTTT	CSVAPGEGEKLFF
NA	TRBV30	TRBJ1-2	TRBD1	TGTGCCTGGAGTGGGGGGGACAGGGACGGCTACACCTTC	CAWSGGDRDGYTF
NA	TRBV6-6	TRBJ2-2	TRBD2	TGTGCCAGCAGTTACTTAACTAGCGGGAGTACCGGGGAGCTGTTTTTT	CASSYLTSGSTGELFF
NA	TRBV9	TRBJ1-5	NA	TGTGCCAGCAGCGGAGGGGGTGATGGGCCCTTCGGGCCCCAGCATTTT	CASSGGGDGPFGPQHF
NA	TRBV29-1	TRBJ1-1	NA	TGCAGCGTTTCACAGGGTACGAACACTGAAGCTTTCTTT	CSVSQGTNTEAFF
NA	TRBV19	TRBJ2-5	TRBD1	TGTGCCAGTAATCGGGACAGGGCGCAAGAGACCCAGTACTTC	CASNRDRAQETQYF
few	TRBV6-6	TRBJ1-1	TRBD1	TGTGCCAGCAGTTCGCGACAGGGTGGCACTGAAGCTTTCTTT	CASSSRQGGTEAFF
few	TRBV9	TRBJ2-3	TRBD2	TGTGCCAGCAGCGCTGGGACTAGCGGGACCATAGATACGCAGTATTTT	CASSAGTSGTIDTQYF
NA	TRBV6-5	TRBJ2-6	NA	TGTGCCAGCCAGGGTACCGGGGCCAACGTCCTGACTTTC	CASQGTGANVLTF
NA	TRBV14	TRBJ2-2	NA	TGTGCCAGCAGCCAAGTTCCGCCAAGGCAGGCCGCCGGGGAGCTGTTTTTT	CASSQVPPRQAAGELFF
NA	TRBV6-5	TRBJ1-3	NA	TGTGCCAGCAGTTACGTGAGGTCCGGAAACACCATATATTTT	CASSYVRSGNTIYF
NA	TRBV27	TRBJ2-7	TRBD1	TGTGCCAGCAGTTTATCGCAGGGGGCTGGTGAGCAGTACTTC	CASSLSQGAGEQYF
NA	TRBV7-8	TRBJ1-5	TRBD1	TGTGCCAGCAGCTTAGAAAGGGGGGGACAGGGCGGCAATCAGCCCCAGCATTTT	CASSLERGGQGGNQPQHF
NA	TRBV30	TRBJ1-1	NA	TGTGCCTGGAGTGGACCTAGGGGGAACACTGAAGCTTTCTTT	CAWSGPRGNTEAFF